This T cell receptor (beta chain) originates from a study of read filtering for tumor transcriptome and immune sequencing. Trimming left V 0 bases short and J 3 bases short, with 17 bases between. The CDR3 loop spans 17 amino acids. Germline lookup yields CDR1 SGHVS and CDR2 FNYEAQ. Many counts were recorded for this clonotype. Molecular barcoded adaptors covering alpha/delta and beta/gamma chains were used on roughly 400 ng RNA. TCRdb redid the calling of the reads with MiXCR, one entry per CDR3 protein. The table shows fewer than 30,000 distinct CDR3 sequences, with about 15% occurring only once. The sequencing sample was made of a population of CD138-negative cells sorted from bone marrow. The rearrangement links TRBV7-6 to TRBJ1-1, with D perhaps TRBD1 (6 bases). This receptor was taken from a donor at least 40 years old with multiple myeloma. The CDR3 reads CASSLAYSTGRDTEAFF. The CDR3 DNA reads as TGTGCCAGCAGCTTAGCGTATAGTACAGGGAGGGACACTGAAGCTTTCTTT.